The 18 T cell receptor beta chains listed next were all sequenced from one sample in a study of T cells in Graves' hyperthyroidism and ophthalmopathy. The investigators amplified TCR beta CDR3 regions from RNA transcripts. The HTBI primer set served for first-round RT-PCR of the TCR CDR3. TCRdb re-called the multiplex PCR reads through MiXCR, storing one row per CDR3 protein. This table holds about 560,000 distinct CDR3 sequences, approximately 15% found once. Sequencing input: blood. These receptors all come from a woman younger than 45 with Graves' hyperthyroidism.

This clonotype was seen ten or more times. This chain connects TRBV6-5 to TRBJ1-3; 9 positions agree with TRBD1. V shed 0 bases and J 4 bases; nucleotides not matched to a gene: 7. The CDR3 runs to 17 residues. CDR1 and CDR2 (germline): MNHEY, SVGAGI. The CDR3 protein is CASSYSRDRDGGNTIYF. For the CDR3, the DNA is TGTGCCAGCAGTTACTCCCGGGACAGGGACGGAGGAAACACCATATATTTT.

In this sample, this clonotype turned up many times. The V and J genes are TRBV28 and TRBJ1-5; a weak D match, TRBD1 (5 bases). The V end lost 4 bases, the J end lost 7 bases, and 5 bases lay between the germline ends. Germline CDR1 is MDHEN and CDR2 is SYDVKM. This CDR3 spans 11 amino acids. The CDR3 loop is CASSWDQPQHF. Written as DNA, the CDR3 is TGTGCCAGCAGTTGGGACCAGCCCCAGCATTTT.

This clonotype was observed many times. The chain links TRBV12-3 or TRBV12-4 to TRBJ1-5, with D possibly being TRBD1 (5 bases). V lost 7 bases and J lost 7, with 17 bases in between. This CDR3 has 14 residues. The CDR3 protein is CASTKGKADQPQHF. CDR3 coding DNA: TGTGCCAGCACCAAGGGGAAGGCGGACCAGCCCCAGCATTTT.

This clonotype has more than one count but fewer than ten. The chain employs TRBV6-2 or TRBV6-3 and TRBJ2-1; TRBD2 aligns across 10 bases. This CDR3 has 17 residues. The J segment lost 7 bases and the V segment lost 2 bases, leaving 11 bases of the junction unmatched. In germline, CDR1 is MNHEY, CDR2 SVGEGT. The CDR3 loop is CASSYPRGSGRANEQFF. CDR3 bases: TGTGCCAGCAGTTACCCCCGGGGGAGCGGGAGGGCGAATGAGCAGTTCTTC.

This clonotype occurred many times. The rearrangement joins TRBV13 to TRBJ1-1, with D tentatively TRBD1 (5 bases). Germline V lookup: CDR1 PRHDT, CDR2 FYEKMQ (reference sequence). Trimming took off 5 bases at V and 4 bases at J, with 17 bases between the two ends. There are 15 residues in the CDR3. In DNA, the CDR3 is TGTGCCAGCAGCCGAGGGGAAGGGGTGGGCACTGAAGCTTTCTTT. Translation gives CASSRGEGVGTEAFF. The complete variable domain, with remaining parts taken from reference TRBV13 and TRBJ1-1, reads AAGVIQSPRHLIKEKRETATLKCYPIPRHDTVYWYQQGPGQDPQFLISFYEKMQSDKGSIPDRFSAQQFSDYHSELNMSSLELGDSALYFCASSRGEGVGTEAFFGQGTRLTVV.

This clonotype was observed at least ten times. The J gene is TRBJ2-1, the V gene TRBV12-3 or TRBV12-4; D remains unclear. The CDR3 consists of 13 residues. The V gene lost 4 bases and the J gene lost 1 base, with 5 bases spanning the gap. The CDR3 here is CASSSLSYNEQFF. CDR3 DNA: TGTGCCAGCAGTTCTCTTTCCTACAATGAGCAGTTCTTC.

The sample holds many counts of this clonotype. J is TRBJ2-1 and V is TRBV11-2; D is possibly TRBD2 (5 bases). The ends were cut back, 8 bases at V and 0 bases at J, with 14 bases in the middle. Germline V CDR1 and CDR2: SGHAT, FQNNGV. The CDR3 extends over 15 amino acids. The CDR3 DNA follows: TGTGCCAGCCAACCGGGAACCAGCTCCTACAATGAGCAGTTCTTC. Its protein product is CASQPGTSSYNEQFF. Filled out from reference TRBV11-2 and TRBJ2-1, the complete variable domain reads EAGVAQSPRYKIIEKRQSVAFWCNPISGHATLYWYQQILGQGPKLLIQFQNNGVVDDSQLPKDRFSAERLKGVDSTLKIQPAKLEDSAVYLCASQPGTSSYNEQFFGPGTRLTVL.

The sample holds a few counts of this clonotype. The chain combines TRBV28 with TRBJ1-2; 8 bases match TRBD1. The CDR3 consists of 12 residues. Germline CDR1 and CDR2: MDHEN and SYDVKM. The ends lost 8 bases at V and 3 bases at J; junction bases unmatched: 2. CDR3: CASGTGDYGYTF. The CDR3 nucleotides read TGTGCCAGCGGGACAGGCGACTATGGCTACACCTTC.

V usage is TRBV10-3 and J usage is TRBJ2-2, with TRBD2 as a possible D gene (6 bases). The V and J ends lost 2 bases and 5 bases respectively, with 15 bases between them. This CDR3 comprises 16 residues. Germline V gene lookup returns CDR1 ENHRY and CDR2 SYGVKD. CDR3 bases: TGTGCCATCAGTGAGCCCGGGGCTCGGGGGACCGGGGAGCTGTTTTTT. This translates into CAISEPGARGTGELFF.

This clonotype showed up just a few times. This chain connects TRBV27 to TRBJ1-1; maybe TRBD1 (6 bases). V dropped 2 bases and J dropped 1 base, with 8 bases sitting between them. There are 14 residues in the CDR3. CDR1 is MNHEY, CDR2 SMNVEV, per germline (reference sequence). The CDR3 region has the DNA TGTGCCAGCAGTTTACGGGGGGCGAACACTGAAGCTTTCTTT. It translates to CASSLRGANTEAFF.

The DNA for the CDR3 is TGTGCCTGGAGTGTGGGACGTTACTACGAGCAGTACTTC. Protein: CAWSVGRYYEQYF. The rearrangement links TRBV30 to TRBJ2-7; possibly TRBD1 or TRBD2 for D (5 bases each). Germline V lookup: CDR1 GTSNPN, CDR2 SVGIG (reference sequence). V dropped 0 bases and J dropped 3 bases, with 9 bases sitting between them. The length of the CDR3 is 13 residues.

In this sample, this clonotype turned up many times. The chain has TRBV11-2 and TRBJ2-1, with 11 bases aligning to TRBD2. V gave up 3 bases and J gave up 9 bases; unmatched junction bases: 7. The CDR3 runs to 15 residues. From germline, CDR1 is SGHAT and CDR2 FQNNGV. CDR3 region: CASSFVLAGGVEQFF. The CDR3 nucleotides read TGTGCCAGCAGCTTTGTCCTAGCGGGAGGAGTTGAGCAGTTCTTC.

This clonotype turned up a few times. V gene TRBV20-1 combines with J gene TRBJ2-1; D unresolved. The CDR3 totals 13 residues. Trimming pared 6 bases from V and 6 bases from J, leaving 15 bases between. Germline CDR1 reads DFQATT; CDR2 reads SNEGSKA (reference sequence). In DNA, the CDR3 is TGCAGTGCCGCCGTAATTGATAGCAATGAGCAGTTCTTC. It is translated as CSAAVIDSNEQFF.

The gene calls are TRBV7-2 and TRBJ1-1; TRBD1 agrees at 7 bases. This CDR3 is 13 amino acids long. The V gene's germline CDR1 is SGHTA and CDR2 FQGNSA. The V gene end was trimmed by 0 bases and the J gene end by 10 bases; junction bases not matched to a gene: 5. CDR3 nucleotides: TGTGCCAGCAGCTTAGCCGACAGGGTAAGAGCTTTCTTT. It is translated as CASSLADRVRAFF.

To note about this clonotype: Being one base from a much bigger clone, this may be a read error. The gene calls are TRBV29-1 and TRBJ2-4; D is unresolved. CDR3 length: 14 residues. The V and J ends lost 3 bases and 1 base respectively, with 10 bases between them. CDR1 is SQVTM and CDR2 is ANQGSEA in the germline V gene. CDR3 nucleotides: TGCAGCGTTGAGGCAGGACCCGCCAAAAACATTCAGTACTTC. Encoded protein: CSVEAGPAKNIQYF.

This clonotype was detected only a few times. This chain uses TRBV6-1 with TRBJ2-1; maybe TRBD2 (5 bases). Germline V gene lookup returns CDR1 MNHNS and CDR2 SASEGT. This CDR3 is 14 amino acids long. The germline V and J ends were trimmed by 7 bases and 0 bases, with 10 bases remaining between them. The CDR3 DNA follows: TGTGCCAGCAACAAGCGGAGCTCCTACAATGAGCAGTTCTTC. Translation gives CASNKRSSYNEQFF.

As for this clonotype: This could be a read error, since a much larger clone is one nucleotide away. This chain joins TRBV5-1 and TRBJ2-5; D is perhaps TRBD1 (6 bases). The J call is uncertain, as TRBJ2-1 better fits the DNA end. In germline, CDR1 is SGHRS, CDR2 YFSETQ. This CDR3 has 14 amino acids. The CDR3 region has the DNA TGCGCCAGCAGCTTCCCGGACAGCGAAGAGACCCAGTTCTTC. Its protein product is CASSFPDSEETQFF.

This clonotype was seen only a few times. The J gene is TRBJ2-4, the V gene TRBV10-1, with D uncertain. Deletions cut 0 bases from V and 0 bases from J, with 3 bases between. The CDR3 is 14 amino acids. Germline-derived CDR1 and CDR2 are WNHNN and SYGVQD (reference sequence). DNA for the CDR3: TGCGCCAGCAGTGAGTCAGAAGCCAAAAACATTCAGTACTTC. Encoded protein: CASSESEAKNIQYF.